Following are 16 T cell receptor beta chains from one sample sequenced in a study of blood T cell repertoires in COVID-19. Using immunoSEQ multiplex PCR, the repertoire was profiled, and TCRdb retains in-frame clones only, with some absent. The sample shows about 76,000 clones, 65% to 85% of them seen only once. Sequencing was carried out using peripheral blood. Receptors were obtained from a woman aged 55-70 years with acute or convalescent COVID-19.

The CDR3 reads CASAQERAGVGYTF. CDR3 DNA: TGTGCTAGTGCCCAGGAGAGAGCAGGGGTTGGGTACACCTTC. The V and J genes are TRBV12-5 and TRBJ1-2, with D possibly being TRBD1 (6 bases). V was shortened by 7 bases and J by 11 bases, with 23 bases between the two germline ends. Germline V CDR1 and CDR2: LGHNT, FRNRAP. This CDR3 comprises 14 residues.

The J gene is TRBJ1-2, the V gene TRBV3-1 (or the pseudogene TRBV3-2); unclear D gene. Trimming shortened V by 2 bases and J by 6 bases, and 4 bases separated the two germline ends. Germline V CDR1 and CDR2: LGHDT, YNNKEL (reference sequence). This CDR3 is built from 11 residues. The CDR3 region is CASSQRDGYTF. In nucleotides, the CDR3 is TGTGCCAGCAGCCAACGAGATGGCTACACCTTC.

J is TRBJ1-1 and V is TRBV30; 8 bases match TRBD1. V gave up 1 base and J gave up 1 base; unmatched junction bases: 2. The germline gives CDR1 GTSNPN, CDR2 SVGIG (reference sequence). This CDR3 has 14 amino acids. The CDR3 sequence is CAWSAGTGNTEAFF. In DNA form, the CDR3 reads TGTGCCTGGAGTGCCGGGACAGGGAACACTGAAGCTTTCTTT.

The V and J genes are TRBV4-2 and TRBJ2-5; 9 nucleotides match TRBD2. V was pared by 1 base and J by 7 bases, with 16 bases of the junction left unmatched. CDR1 is LGHNA, CDR2 YNFKEQ, per germline. The CDR3 loop spans 18 amino acids. The CDR3 region has the DNA TGTGCCAGCAGCCAAGTCGGAGGGAGCGGGGGGATTGGAGGGACCCAGTACTTC. Amino acid sequence: CASSQVGGSGGIGGTQYF.

The chain carries TRBV5-1 and TRBJ2-1; no clear D gene. Trimming shortened V by 0 bases and J by 7 bases, and 5 bases separated the two germline ends. CDR1 SGHRS and CDR2 YFSETQ come from the germline V gene. CDR3 length: 12 residues. For the CDR3, the DNA is TGCGCCAGCAGCTTGGCCAGGAATGAGCAGTTCTTC. Translated, it gives CASSLARNEQFF. Looking up the rest from reference TRBV5-1 and TRBJ2-1 gives the full variable domain: KAGVTQTPRYLIKTRGQQVTLSCSPISGHRSVSWYQQTPGQGLQFLFEYFSETQRNKGNFPGRFSGRQFSNSRSEMNVSTLELGDSALYLCASSLARNEQFFGPGTRLTVL.

The chain combines TRBV2 with TRBJ2-1; TRBD1 is a possible D gene (5 bases). Germline V lookup: CDR1 SNHLY, CDR2 FYNNEI. The CDR3 totals 13 residues. V was clipped by 7 bases and J by 4 bases, with 11 bases between them. The CDR3 DNA is TGTGCCAGCACCGTGGACACGTACAATGAGCAGTTCTTC. It is translated as CASTVDTYNEQFF.

The chain has TRBV25-1 and TRBJ1-6, with 9 positions matching TRBD1. CDR1 and CDR2 from the germline V gene are MGHDK and SYGVNS. The junction had 10 bases not matched to a gene; V was cut back by 4 bases and J by 3 bases. The CDR3 length is 18 residues. For the CDR3, the DNA is TGTGCCAGCAGTGCCTTTCCGGGACAGGGAGTCTATAATTCACCCCTCCACTTT. It specifies CASSAFPGQGVYNSPLHF.

This chain links TRBV14 with TRBJ2-7, with 11 bases aligning to TRBD2. The CDR3 extends over 15 amino acids. Per germline, CDR1 SGHDN and CDR2 FVKESK. The junction had 3 bases not matched to a gene; V was cut back by 2 bases and J by 3 bases. The CDR3 reads CASSQPGTSGYEQYF. Here the CDR3 DNA reads TGTGCCAGCAGCCAACCCGGGACTAGCGGCTACGAGCAGTACTTC.

This clone occurred once. The chain couples TRBV7-6 to TRBJ2-2; 10 positions agree with TRBD2. Trimming took 4 bases from V and 1 from J; bases not matched to a gene: 3. The CDR3 is 16 residues long. The germline gives CDR1 SGHVS, CDR2 FNYEAQ. The CDR3 region has the DNA TGTGCCAGCAGCTCCATAGCGGGGGGGAACACCGGGGAGCTGTTTTTT. Residues: CASSSIAGGNTGELFF.

This chain joins TRBV30 and TRBJ1-3; 7 bases are a match to TRBD1. Germline loops: CDR1 GTSNPN, CDR2 SVGIG (reference sequence). This CDR3 is built from 16 residues. V lost 2 bases and J lost 1; bases outside the gene matches: 8. The CDR3 nucleotides read TGTGCCTGGAGTTCAGGGGGGCTCGGATCTGGAAACACCATATATTTT. Its translation: CAWSSGGLGSGNTIYF. Variable domain in full (rest from reference TRBV30 and TRBJ1-3): SQTIHQWPATLVQPVGSPLSLECTVEGTSNPNLYWYRQAAGRGLQLLFYSVGIGQISSEVPQNLSASRPQDRQFILSSKKLLLSDSGFYLCAWSSGGLGSGNTIYFGEGSWLTVV.

The V gene is TRBV5-1, the J gene TRBJ2-1; 8 nucleotides align to TRBD1. Trimming cost V 5 bases and J 3 bases; bases outside gene matches: 7. This CDR3 has 15 residues. Germline lookup yields CDR1 SGHRS and CDR2 YFSETQ. CDR3: CASSLPGTGYNEQFF. CDR3 bases: TGCGCCAGCAGTTTGCCCGGGACAGGCTACAATGAGCAGTTCTTC.

The rearrangement uses TRBV10-3 and TRBJ1-5, with TRBD1 identical over 11 bases. CDR1 ENHRY and CDR2 SYGVKD come from the germline V gene. V trimming: 10 bases; J trimming: 0 bases; junction bases outside the gene matches: 14. This CDR3 has 18 amino acids. CDR3 nucleotides: TGTGCCACAGGACAGGGGGCTAGTACTTCCCCTAGCAATCAGCCCCAGCATTTT. This gives the protein CATGQGASTSPSNQPQHF.

This chain joins TRBV19 and TRBJ1-4; D perhaps matches TRBD1 (6 bases). The length of the CDR3 is 15 residues. Germline V gene lookup returns CDR1 LNHDA and CDR2 SQIVND (reference sequence). V gave up 7 bases and J gave up 6 bases, with 18 bases separating them. The CDR3, as DNA: TGTGCCAGTACCCACTTTGGGACAATCGATGAAAAACTGTTTTTT. Its protein is CASTHFGTIDEKLFF.

This chain uses TRBV7-9 with TRBJ2-1; 7 nucleotides line up with TRBD2. V was clipped by 4 bases and J by 8 bases; unmatched bases: 5. The CDR3 covers 13 residues. Germline V gene sequence: CDR1 SEHNR, CDR2 FQNEAQ (reference sequence). CDR3: CASSSGTNHEQFF. The CDR3 DNA reads as TGTGCCAGCAGCTCCGGGACTAATCATGAGCAGTTCTTC.

This clone was observed at least ten times. The chain has TRBV3-1 (or the pseudogene TRBV3-2) and TRBJ1-6; the match to TRBD1 covers 7 bases. The CDR3 is 14 residues long. J lost 7 bases, V lost 3 bases, and 3 bases had no gene match. Germline assignment: CDR1 LGHDT and CDR2 YNNKEL (reference sequence). CDR3 in amino acids: CASSHRDRNSPLHF. CDR3 DNA sequence: TGTGCCAGCAGCCACCGGGACAGAAATTCACCCCTCCACTTT.

This chain links TRBV27 with TRBJ2-1; 8 bases are a match to TRBD2. The CDR3 is 16 residues long. Germline loops: CDR1 MNHEY, CDR2 SMNVEV (reference sequence). Trimming took 1 base from V and 5 from J; bases not matched to a gene: 7. For the CDR3, the DNA is TGTGCCAGCAGTTTATTTGGGACTAGGGGCCACAATGAGCAGTTCTTC. Translated: CASSLFGTRGHNEQFF.